This T cell receptor beta chain appears in the sequencing data of a study of T cell responses to AZD1222 COVID-19 vaccine. Study overall: Timing groups of about 4 and about 12 weeks for second doses were pooled. Whole-study findings and limits: White British donors predominated, females outnumbered males, and clonal diversity was possibly underestimated. Spike as a whole was targeted by vaccine-associated CD4 TCRs, dominant at 160-218 and 743-854.

The data were produced by immunoSEQ multiplex PCR, yet TCRdb's version contains in-frame clones alone and is incomplete. The data hold roughly 160,000 clones, with roughly 94% observed a single time. The germline V and J ends were trimmed by 5 bases and 5 bases, with 16 bases remaining between them. Germline-derived CDR1 and CDR2 are LGHDT and YNNKEL (reference sequence). The CDR3 sequence is 15 residues long. With respect to this clone: As yet, its antigen is unknown.

This TCR came from an adult in good health. The chain uses TRBV3-1 (or the pseudogene TRBV3-2) and TRBJ2-1; TRBD2 might be the D (6 bases). The material sequenced was peripheral blood, taken on day 0 of AZD1222 vaccination. The CDR3 DNA reads TGTGCCAGCAGCTGGACGGGGGAGTTAGACAATGAGCAGTTCTTC. Residues: CASSWTGELDNEQFF.